Below are 20 T cell receptor beta chains sequenced from a single sample in a study of blood T cell repertoires in COVID-19. Sequencing was performed with immunoSEQ multiplex PCR; in TCRdb, only in-frame clones are kept and a portion is missing. The sample carries about 360,000 clones, around 84% recorded once. Sequencing input: peripheral blood. These receptors were collected from a human donor in a cohort sampled during active COVID-19.

The J gene is TRBJ2-7, the V gene TRBV18, with 7 bases matching TRBD1. This CDR3 contains 14 residues. CDR1 is KGHSH and CDR2 is LQKENI in the germline V gene. After removal of 4 bases from V and 3 bases from J, the junction contained 6 bases not matched to a gene. DNA for the CDR3: TGTGCCAGCTCACTCGGGACAGAGATCTACGAGCAGTACTTC. It yields the protein CASSLGTEIYEQYF.

This clone was recorded only once. This chain connects TRBV28 to TRBJ1-5, with D hard to call. CDR1 and CDR2 (germline): MDHEN, SYDVKM. V was trimmed by 5 bases and J by 0 bases, leaving 8 bases between them. This CDR3 is built from 14 residues. For the CDR3, the DNA is TGTGCCAGCAGTAAGCCAAGTAGCAATCAGCCCCAGCATTTT. Translating it yields CASSKPSSNQPQHF.

J is TRBJ2-1 and V is TRBV3-1 (or the pseudogene TRBV3-2); D is possibly TRBD2 (7 bases). Trimming shortened V by 4 bases and J by 8 bases, and 21 bases separated the two germline ends. This CDR3 has 16 amino acids. Germline V gives CDR1 LGHDT, CDR2 YNNKEL (reference sequence). This chain's CDR3 is CASSRKGGGEGHEQFF. The CDR3 coding sequence is TGTGCCAGCAGCCGGAAAGGGGGGGGAGAGGGCCATGAGCAGTTCTTC.

This sequence joins TRBV19 and TRBJ1-5; no firm D call. Germline V lookup: CDR1 LNHDA, CDR2 SQIVND (reference sequence). The CDR3 loop spans 16 amino acids. Trimming pared 10 bases from V and 0 bases from J, leaving 19 bases between. The CDR3 DNA reads TGTGCCACCCACTCTGTCGAGGGAATTAGCAATCAGCCCCAGCATTTT. It yields the protein CATHSVEGISNQPQHF.

This chain connects TRBV5-1 to TRBJ2-3; 8 nucleotides line up with TRBD1. Looked up from germline, CDR1 is SGHRS and CDR2 is YFSETQ. The V gene end was trimmed by 4 bases and the J gene end by 3 bases; junction bases not matched to a gene: 7. This CDR3 is 15 amino acids long. As DNA, the CDR3 is TGCGCCAGCAGCATACAGGGGGGCGGTACAGATACGCAGTATTTT. Its protein is CASSIQGGGTDTQYF.

Here the CDR3 reads CASINRGSGQETQYF. CDR3 DNA: TGTGCCAGCATCAACAGAGGTAGCGGTCAAGAGACCCAGTACTTC. This chain uses TRBV28 with TRBJ2-5; D might be TRBD2 (6 bases). CDR1 MDHEN and CDR2 SYDVKM come from the germline V gene. Trimming removed 7 bases at V and 2 bases at J, with 17 bases between. CDR3 size: 15 residues.

The CDR3: CASRTRQANTEAFF. Here the CDR3 DNA reads TGTGCCAGCCGAACGAGACAGGCGAACACTGAAGCTTTCTTT. The chain joins TRBV5-8 to TRBJ1-1; D may be TRBD1 (6 bases). The CDR3 is made up of 14 amino acids. Between the trimmed V and J ends, which lost 7 bases and 1 base, there was a span of 14 bases. From germline, CDR1 is SGHTS and CDR2 YDEGEE.

This clone was seen once. V usage is TRBV19 and J usage is TRBJ2-1; 9 positions match TRBD1. Germline V lookup: CDR1 LNHDA, CDR2 SQIVND (reference sequence). After removal of 4 bases from V and 9 bases from J, the junction contained 10 bases not matched to a gene. This CDR3 has 15 amino acids. This CDR3 reads CASSTPGQGRGEQFF. Written as DNA, the CDR3 is TGTGCCAGTAGTACCCCGGGACAGGGAAGAGGTGAGCAGTTCTTC.

This clone was seen just once. The chain couples TRBV27 to TRBJ2-5; no clear D gene. Trimming cost V 3 bases and J 5 bases, with 10 bases left between them. This CDR3 has 13 residues. CDR1 and CDR2 from the germline V gene are MNHEY and SMNVEV (reference sequence). The CDR3: CASSFGIGETQYF. The CDR3 region has the DNA TGTGCCAGCAGTTTTGGCATCGGGGAGACCCAGTACTTC.

V usage is TRBV4-1 and J usage is TRBJ2-5; perhaps TRBD2 as D (6 bases). CDR3 length: 17 amino acids. V shed 3 bases and J shed 2 bases, with 19 bases lying between them. Looked up from germline, CDR1 is MGHRA and CDR2 is YSYEKL. Written as DNA, the CDR3 is TGCGCCAGCAGCCAGGCCCCCCTGGGGGGTCGGCAAGAGACCCAGTACTTC. Translating gives CASSQAPLGGRQETQYF.

As regards this clone: Compared with germline, one end of the junction differs, possibly owing to a read error. The V and J genes are TRBV2 and TRBJ2-1; 10 bases line up with TRBD2. Germline V gene sequence: CDR1 SNHLY, CDR2 FYNNEI. This CDR3 comprises 14 residues. CDR3 in amino acids: CASREAGGPHEQFF. The CDR3 DNA reads as TGTGCCAGCAGGGAAGCGGGAGGGCCTCATGAGCAGTTCTTC.

The chain recombines TRBV7-2 with TRBJ2-1, with TRBD2 matching 14 bases. Per germline, CDR1 SGHTA and CDR2 FQGNSA. The CDR3 is 19 residues long. The trim removed 0 bases at V and 8 bases at J, leaving 12 bases unmatched. The CDR3 loop is CASSLALRRTSGRLDEQFF. In DNA form, the CDR3 reads TGTGCCAGCAGCTTAGCACTCCGCCGGACTAGCGGGAGGTTGGATGAGCAGTTCTTC.

This clone was found once. The V gene is TRBV6-5, the J gene TRBJ2-7, with D perhaps TRBD1 (5 bases). The V and J ends lost 4 bases and 0 bases respectively, with 16 bases between them. The CDR3 is 16 amino acids. Germline values: CDR1 MNHEY, CDR2 SVGAGI. The CDR3 region is CASSSPRASGSYEQYF. As DNA, the CDR3 is TGTGCCAGCAGTTCGCCCAGGGCCTCGGGCTCCTACGAGCAGTACTTC.

This chain connects TRBV25-1 to TRBJ1-1, with D unclear. V lost 2 bases to trimming and J lost 5 bases, with 6 bases between them. Germline CDR1 MGHDK, CDR2 SYGVNS. This CDR3 has 12 amino acids. The CDR3: CASSEGGTEAFF. CDR3 nucleotides: TGTGCCAGCAGTGAAGGCGGGACTGAAGCTTTCTTT.

V is TRBV6-1 and J is TRBJ1-5; D uncertain. CDR1 is MNHNS, CDR2 SASEGT, per germline. The CDR3 has 15 residues. The V end was cut by 2 bases, the J end by 0 bases, with 8 bases between. The CDR3 bases are TGTGCCAGCAGTGAATGGCGGAATAGCAATCAGCCCCAGCATTTT. It specifies CASSEWRNSNQPQHF.

The J gene is TRBJ2-1, the V gene TRBV3-1 (or the pseudogene TRBV3-2); D is unclear. Trimming took 1 base from V and 2 from J, leaving 12 bases between them. Per germline, CDR1 LGHDT and CDR2 YNNKEL (reference sequence). CDR3 length equals 16 residues. CDR3 region: CASSQAPFLAYNEQFF. The CDR3 DNA reads as TGTGCCAGCAGCCAAGCCCCTTTTCTCGCCTACAATGAGCAGTTCTTC.

The rearrangement joins TRBV3-1 (or the pseudogene TRBV3-2) to TRBJ2-4; 14 bases match TRBD2. The CDR3 sequence is 16 residues long. The junction had 4 bases not matched to a gene; V was cut back by 6 bases and J by 3 bases. The germline V gene has CDR1 LGHDT and CDR2 YNNKEL (reference sequence). In nucleotides, the CDR3 is TGTGCCAGCAGACACGGACTAGCGGGAGGCAAAAACATTCAGTACTTC. The encoded protein is CASRHGLAGGKNIQYF.

The V and J genes are TRBV6-5 and TRBJ2-5, with 12 bases that match TRBD1. The CDR3 totals 15 residues. Per germline, CDR1 MNHEY and CDR2 SVGAGI. Losses at the gene ends were 5 bases for V and 4 bases for J; bases not matched to a gene: 5. The CDR3 DNA is TGTGCCAGCAGTATCCCGGGACAGGGGGCAGAGACCCAGTACTTC. As protein: CASSIPGQGAETQYF.

The chain combines TRBV19 with TRBJ1-2; possibly TRBD1 for D (6 bases). Germline lookup yields CDR1 LNHDA and CDR2 SQIVND (reference sequence). The CDR3 length is 14 residues. V was clipped by 3 bases and J by 9 bases, with 17 bases between them. CDR3 protein: CASSMVQGVDRYTF. The DNA for the CDR3 is TGTGCCAGTAGTATGGTACAGGGTGTTGATCGCTACACCTTC.

The V call is TRBV19, the J call TRBJ2-5; D not resolved. The CDR3 sequence is 12 residues long. The germline V gene encodes CDR1 LNHDA and CDR2 SQIVND (reference sequence). The V end was cut by 0 bases, the J end by 13 bases, with 12 bases between. The CDR3 protein is CASSIDGRIRYF. CDR3 in DNA: TGTGCCAGTAGTATAGATGGGCGAATTCGGTACTTC.